These 21 T cell receptor beta chains were sequenced from one sample in a study of shared clonotypes between healthy human individuals. Repertoires were generated with immunoSEQ multiplex PCR, while TCRdb's copy carries only in-frame clones and drops some. The top ten clones hold approximately 25% of a sample with some 800,000 clones, 85% to 95% of them seen once. CD45RO-negative, CCR7-selected cells formed the naive CD8 fraction, which excluded terminally differentiated effector memory CD45RA+ cells. The sequenced material came from naive CD8+ T cells sorted from blood. The receptors stem from a man aged 25 to 45 in good health.

V and J are TRBV7-2 and TRBJ2-3; 9 nucleotides agree with TRBD2. V shed 1 base, J shed 2 bases, and the junction held 1 base outside the gene matches. Germline V gene lookup returns CDR1 SGHTA and CDR2 FQGNSA. The CDR3 loop spans 15 amino acids. The CDR3 nucleotides are TGTGCCAGCAGCTTAGGACTAGCGGTCACAGATACGCAGTATTTT. Translating gives CASSLGLAVTDTQYF. Based on the CDR3 plus reference TRBV7-2 and TRBJ2-3, the full variable domain is GAGVSQSPSNKVTEKGKDVELRCDPISGHTALYWYRQSLGQGLEFLIYFQGNSAPDKSGLPSDRFSAERTGGSVSTLTIQRTQQEDSAVYLCASSLGLAVTDTQYFGPGTRLTVL.

The gene calls are TRBV6-6 and TRBJ1-5; perhaps TRBD1 as D (6 bases). Germline CDR1 reads MNHNY; CDR2 reads SVGAGI (reference sequence). The CDR3 is made up of 15 amino acids. Trimming cost V 6 bases and J 4 bases, with 16 bases left between them. In nucleotides, the CDR3 is TGTGCCAGCAGCCGAGGGGGGCAGGCAAATCAGCCCCAGCATTTT. Translated: CASSRGGQANQPQHF.

The chain combines TRBV19 with TRBJ1-1; 7 bases are a match to TRBD1. The V segment lost 6 bases and the J segment 4 bases; nucleotides outside the gene matches: 11. Germline V gene data show CDR1 as LNHDA and CDR2 as SQIVND (reference sequence). The CDR3 runs 15 residues. The CDR3 region has the DNA TGTGCCAGTAGGGGGAAAGGGGGCAGGGTCACTGAAGCTTTCTTT. This sequence encodes CASRGKGGRVTEAFF.

The chain has TRBV11-2 and TRBJ2-1; 8 bases fit TRBD2. V lost 3 bases and J lost 4; bases outside the gene matches: 5. The CDR3 covers 15 residues. The germline gives CDR1 SGHAT, CDR2 FQNNGV. CDR3: CASSFGLAGYNEQFF. CDR3 nucleotide sequence: TGTGCCAGCAGCTTTGGGCTAGCGGGTTACAATGAGCAGTTCTTC.

This chain uses TRBV25-1 with TRBJ1-3, with D unresolved. The V end lost 11 bases, the J end lost 3 bases, and 8 bases lay between the germline ends. The CDR3 length is 11 residues. Germline CDR1 reads MGHDK; CDR2 reads SYGVNS. DNA of the CDR3: TGTGCCGTGGGCAGTGGAAACACCATATATTTT. Amino acid sequence: CAVGSGNTIYF.

The rearrangement uses TRBV5-6 and TRBJ1-1; D not certain. The CDR3 loop spans 14 amino acids. The V end lost 6 bases, the J end lost 0 bases, and 12 bases lay between the germline ends. Germline values: CDR1 SGHDT, CDR2 YYEEEE. The CDR3 bases are TGTGCCAGCACATTCTGGTATTTGAACACTGAAGCTTTCTTT. Translation: CASTFWYLNTEAFF.

This chain connects TRBV7-9 to TRBJ1-4, with a possible D match to TRBD1 (6 bases). V dropped 3 bases and J dropped 4 bases, with 12 bases sitting between them. CDR3 length: 15 residues. From germline, CDR1 is SEHNR and CDR2 FQNEAQ (reference sequence). The CDR3 protein is CASSLEQGNNEKLFF. The DNA of the CDR3 is TGTGCCAGCAGCTTGGAGCAGGGGAATAATGAAAAACTGTTTTTT.

The V and J genes are TRBV4-3 and TRBJ2-5, with D unresolved. The CDR3 extends over 13 amino acids. CDR1 and CDR2 from the germline V gene are LGHNA and YSLEER. Trimming removed 3 bases from V and 5 bases from J, with 10 bases in between. CDR3 coding DNA: TGCGCCAGCAGCCAGACCCAACCGGAGACCCAGTACTTC. Protein product: CASSQTQPETQYF.

The rearrangement links TRBV28 to TRBJ2-7, with 7 bases lining up with TRBD1. The CDR3 is 16 residues long. Trimming cost V 4 bases and J 0 bases; bases outside gene matches: 9. Germline V CDR1 and CDR2: MDHEN, SYDVKM. CDR3 nucleotide sequence: TGTGCCAGCAGTTCCCCGGGACAGCTAAGCTCCTACGAGCAGTACTTC. Translation: CASSSPGQLSSYEQYF.

This clone was found once. The CDR3 DNA is TGTGCCAGCAGTGGGACTAGCGGGATACCTAAATCCCCTTCCTACGAGCAGTACTTC. Protein: CASSGTSGIPKSPSYEQYF. This chain links TRBV2 with TRBJ2-7; 12 bases fit TRBD2. The CDR3 length is 19 residues. From germline, CDR1 is SNHLY and CDR2 FYNNEI. Trimming removed 4 bases from V and 1 base from J; junction bases left unmatched: 14. Combining the CDR3 with reference TRBV2 and TRBJ2-7 gives the whole variable domain EPEVTQTPSHQVTQMGQEVILRCVPISNHLYFYWYRQILGQKVEFLVSFYNNEISEKSEIFDDQFSVERPDGSNFTLKIRSTKLEDSAMYFCASSGTSGIPKSPSYEQYFGPGTRLTVT.

V and J are TRBV7-9 and TRBJ2-1; unclear D gene. CDR3 size: 12 residues. CDR1 and CDR2 from the germline V gene are SEHNR and FQNEAQ (reference sequence). Trimming took off 1 base at V and 10 bases at J, with 8 bases between the two ends. The CDR3 sequence is CASSLVRQEQFF. Written as DNA, the CDR3 is TGTGCCAGCAGCTTAGTTAGGCAGGAGCAGTTCTTC. Filled out from reference TRBV7-9 and TRBJ2-1, the complete variable domain reads DTGVSQNPRHKITKRGQNVTFRCDPISEHNRLYWYRQTLGQGPEFLTYFQNEAQLEKSRLLSDRFSAERPKGSFSTLEIQRTEQGDSAMYLCASSLVRQEQFFGPGTRLTVL.

The V call is TRBV7-9, the J call TRBJ2-1, with D possibly matching TRBD2 (5 bases). The CDR3 has 13 residues. Germline lookup yields CDR1 SEHNR and CDR2 FQNEAQ (reference sequence). V lost 2 bases to trimming and J lost 11 bases, with 13 bases between them. For the CDR3, the DNA is TGTGCCAGCAGCTTACAAGGGAGACGGAAGCAGTTCTTC. Translating gives CASSLQGRRKQFF.

This clone was seen a single time. The chain joins TRBV11-2 to TRBJ1-2; 7 bases align to TRBD1. CDR1 is SGHAT, CDR2 FQNNGV, per germline. CDR3 length equals 13 residues. Trimming removed 2 bases from V and 7 bases from J; junction bases left unmatched: 4. The CDR3 DNA is TGTGCCAGCAGCTTAACCGGGGACAGTGGCTACACCTTC. Encoded protein: CASSLTGDSGYTF.

The chain uses TRBV7-9 and TRBJ1-2; TRBD1 might be the D (5 bases). The CDR3 extends over 14 amino acids. V lost 1 base and J lost 3, with 9 bases in between. Looked up from germline, CDR1 is SEHNR and CDR2 is FQNEAQ (reference sequence). CDR3 amino acids: CASSLVGRDYGYTF. The CDR3 bases are TGTGCCAGCAGCTTAGTCGGCAGGGACTATGGCTACACCTTC.

The rearrangement joins TRBV18 to TRBJ2-1; D unresolved. The CDR3 length is 16 residues. Germline lookup yields CDR1 KGHSH and CDR2 LQKENI. V dropped 2 bases and J dropped 3 bases, with 14 bases sitting between them. This CDR3 reads CASSPNPGLVYNEQFF. In DNA form, the CDR3 reads TGTGCCAGCTCACCAAATCCAGGCCTAGTCTACAATGAGCAGTTCTTC.

The chain joins TRBV29-1 to TRBJ2-1; D is ambiguous. V was cut by 6 bases and J by 7 bases, with 7 bases left in between. Germline V CDR1 and CDR2: SQVTM, ANQGSEA. The length of the CDR3 is 10 residues. The CDR3 loop is CSVRTNEQFF. The CDR3 coding sequence is TGCAGCGTCCGGACGAATGAGCAGTTCTTC.

J is TRBJ1-1 and V is TRBV29-1; tentatively, D is TRBD1 (5 bases). The CDR3 contains 15 residues. V was pared by 4 bases and J by 0 bases, with 15 bases between. In germline, CDR1 is SQVTM, CDR2 ANQGSEA. CDR3 sequence reads: CSVVGGANLNTEAFF. DNA of the CDR3: TGCAGCGTTGTGGGGGGTGCAAACTTGAACACTGAAGCTTTCTTT.

The chain uses TRBV14 and TRBJ2-7; D might be TRBD1 or TRBD2, each matching 6 bases. The CDR3 is made up of 16 amino acids. The germline V gene encodes CDR1 SGHDN and CDR2 FVKESK. Trimming removed 3 bases from V and 3 bases from J, with 18 bases in between. CDR3 amino acids: CASSQTLGGDYYEQYF. CDR3 in DNA: TGTGCCAGCAGCCAGACTCTCGGGGGCGACTACTACGAGCAGTACTTC.

The chain uses TRBV28 and TRBJ2-1, with 9 bases lining up with TRBD2. V dropped 6 bases and J dropped 1; count of bases not matched to a gene: 13. The germline V gene encodes CDR1 MDHEN and CDR2 SYDVKM. The CDR3 extends over 18 amino acids. The CDR3 DNA reads TGTGCCAGCAGCCCTATTAGTAGCGGGAGTTATTCCTACAATGAGCAGTTCTTC. Its translation is CASSPISSGSYSYNEQFF.

The chain is built from TRBV4-3 and TRBJ2-2; 9 nucleotides agree with TRBD2. CDR3 size: 16 residues. V shed 1 base, J shed 6 bases, and the junction held 6 bases outside the gene matches. Germline CDR1 is LGHNA and CDR2 is YSLEER. CDR3 loop: CASSQGGRAVAGELFF. The CDR3 DNA follows: TGCGCCAGCAGCCAAGGCGGGAGGGCCGTAGCCGGGGAGCTGTTTTTT.

In the case of this clone: Other DNA sequences in this sample translate to the same CDR3. V gene TRBV28 combines with J gene TRBJ1-1; TRBD1 matches 7 bases. The V gene end was trimmed by 5 bases and the J gene end by 1 base; junction bases not matched to a gene: 1. The CDR3 totals 13 residues. Per the germline V gene, CDR1 is MDHEN and CDR2 is SYDVKM. The CDR3 nucleotides read TGTGCCAGCAGTAGGACAGGGAACACTGAAGCTTTCTTT. This translates into CASSRTGNTEAFF.